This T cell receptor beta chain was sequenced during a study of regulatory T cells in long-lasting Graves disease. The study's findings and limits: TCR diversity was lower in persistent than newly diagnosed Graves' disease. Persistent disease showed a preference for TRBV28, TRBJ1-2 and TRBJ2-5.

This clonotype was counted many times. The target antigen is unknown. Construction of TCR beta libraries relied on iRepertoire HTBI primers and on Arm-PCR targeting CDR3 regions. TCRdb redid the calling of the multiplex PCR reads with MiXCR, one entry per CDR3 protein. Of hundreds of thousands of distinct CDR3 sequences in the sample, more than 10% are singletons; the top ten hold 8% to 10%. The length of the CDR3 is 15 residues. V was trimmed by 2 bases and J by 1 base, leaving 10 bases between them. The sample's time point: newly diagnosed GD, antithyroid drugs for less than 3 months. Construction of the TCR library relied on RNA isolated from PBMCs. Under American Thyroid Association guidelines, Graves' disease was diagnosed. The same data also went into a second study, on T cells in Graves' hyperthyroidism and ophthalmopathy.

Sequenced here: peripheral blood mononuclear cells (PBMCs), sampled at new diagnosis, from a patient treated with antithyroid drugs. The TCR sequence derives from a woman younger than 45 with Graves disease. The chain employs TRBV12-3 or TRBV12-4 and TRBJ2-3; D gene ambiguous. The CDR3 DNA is TGTGCCAGCAGTTTAATAGGCTTGGGCACAGATACGCAGTATTTT. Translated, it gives CASSLIGLGTDTQYF.